The T cell receptor (beta chain) under discussion was sequenced for a study of beta chain features in type 1 diabetes. Regarding the study as a whole: In patients and controls equally, PCR might favor templates that are shorter. Whether HLA type influences TCRB rearrangement remained unresolved here. Type 1 diabetes patients showed a moderate but significant shortening of TCRB CDR3s in all four CD4+ subsets.

Germline V lookup: CDR1 SEHNR, CDR2 FQNEAQ (reference sequence). This CDR3 region has 15 residues. With 6 bases clipped from V and 6 bases from J, the junction kept 11 bases outside the gene matches. This clone has more than one count but fewer than ten. The antigen is undetermined. The isolated RNA, all of it, was reverse transcribed, so expressed TCRB transcripts were what got sequenced. TCRdb's copy holds only in-frame clones and misses some; the assay was immunoSEQ multiplex PCR. The data hold fewer than 350,000 clones, with 14% to 15% observed a single time. This receptor was taken from a young man with type 1 diabetes. The rearrangement uses TRBV7-9 and TRBJ2-1, with 7 positions matching TRBD1. Source material: naive CD4+ T cells from blood. This CDR3 is CASRIIRDRGNEQFF. The CDR3 DNA is TGTGCCAGCAGGATAATCCGGGACAGAGGCAATGAGCAGTTCTTC.